The clone carrying this T cell receptor (beta chain) has more than one count but fewer than ten. Germline CDR1 reads LGHDT; CDR2 reads YNNKEL (reference sequence). This CDR3 region has 12 residues. V shed 5 bases and J shed 5 bases, with 9 bases lying between them. The sample comes from a study of T cells in Graves' hyperthyroidism and ophthalmopathy. Researchers barred patients who had uncontrolled infection, other autoimmune disease, pregnancy or lactation. There were TCR beta CDR3 regions amplified from RNA transcripts. The HTBI primer set drove a first-round RT-PCR of the TCR CDR3. MiXCR, applied by TCRdb to the multiplex PCR reads, yields one record per CDR3 protein. In the table there are a few hundred thousand distinct CDR3 sequences, approximately 15% of which are singletons.

The specimen was blood. The sequence came from a man between 25 and 39 years old with Graves' hyperthyroidism that later progressed to Graves' ophthalmopathy. The chain couples TRBV3-1 to TRBJ2-5; D is uncertain. The CDR3, as DNA: TGTGCCAGCAGCAGGACGCCCGAGACCCAGTACTTC. Protein product: CASSRTPETQYF.